This T cell receptor (beta chain) was captured in a study of T cells in Graves' hyperthyroidism and ophthalmopathy. On the study more broadly: Peripheral blood specimens were obtained at initial diagnosis, prior to any treatment.

From germline, CDR1 is MGHRA and CDR2 YSYEKL. CDR3 length equals 15 residues. Trimming pared 3 bases from V and 5 bases from J, leaving 17 bases between. From RNA transcripts, TCR beta CDR3 regions were amplified. With the HTBI primer set, the TCR CDR3 went through a first round of RT-PCR. TCRdb reprocessed the multiplex PCR reads via MiXCR and lists one record per CDR3 protein. The repertoire holds about 250,000 distinct CDR3 sequences, with roughly a quarter as singletons. About this clonotype: This likely comes from a read error, as the CDR3 has no conserved phenylalanine or tryptophan at its end.

The sample taken for sequencing was blood. The V and J genes are TRBV4-1 and TRBJ2-7; D may correspond to TRBD1 or TRBD2 (5 bases each). The source is a woman aged 40 to 50 with Graves' ophthalmopathy. CDR3 amino acids: CASSHDGIRGDEQYS. CDR3 coding DNA: TGCGCCAGCAGCCACGACGGGATTAGAGGGGACGAGCAGTACTCC.